This TCR beta chain is drawn from a study of blood T cell repertoires in COVID-19. Per the germline V gene, CDR1 is KGHSH and CDR2 is LQKENI. Trimming took 2 bases from V and 12 from J; bases not matched to a gene: 7. This CDR3 region has 13 residues. Data came from immunoSEQ multiplex PCR; TCRdb stores just in-frame clones and leaves some out. The table shows roughly 160,000 clones, with more than 70% occurring only once. The sample taken for sequencing was peripheral blood. This chain uses TRBV18 with TRBJ2-1, with 7 bases lining up with TRBD2. The TCR was taken from a woman in her 70s who had recovered from COVID-19. CDR3 sequence reads: CASSPVPGEGQFF. The CDR3, as DNA: TGTGCCAGCTCACCAGTCCCGGGGGAGGGGCAGTTCTTC.